Presented here are 14 T cell receptor beta chains from one specimen sequenced in a study of vaccination effects on CD4 cells after COVID-19. Isolating CD4+ T cells followed approximately 11 days of culture. Assay used: immunoSEQ multiplex PCR; TCRdb lists only in-frame clones, some missing. Of about 58,000 clones in the sample, about 83% were seen once. Antigen specificity for these receptors is unknown. Sequenced here: CD4+ T cells from PBMCs cultured without peptide, sampled before COVID-19 vaccination. The receptors originated from a human donor who received a COVID-19 vaccine.

The chain recombines TRBV5-6 with TRBJ1-6; D is possibly TRBD1 (6 bases). Trimming pared 5 bases from V and 7 bases from J, leaving 13 bases between. Germline CDR1 reads SGHDT; CDR2 reads YYEEEE. The CDR3 spans 14 residues. CDR3 protein: CASRYRDYNSPLHF. CDR3 sequence (DNA): TGTGCCAGCAGATACAGGGATTACAATTCACCCCTCCACTTT.

This clone appeared once. V is TRBV29-1 and J is TRBJ1-1; 7 nucleotides line up with TRBD1. This CDR3 is 13 amino acids long. V was pared by 6 bases and J by 1 base, with 5 bases of the junction left unmatched. Germline CDR1 and CDR2: SQVTM and ANQGSEA. CDR3 loop: CSVYRGANTEAFF. CDR3 nucleotide sequence: TGCAGCGTGTACAGGGGAGCGAACACTGAAGCTTTCTTT. The full variable domain, completed using reference TRBV29-1 and TRBJ1-1, is SAVISQKPSRDICQRGTSLTIQCQVDSQVTMMFWYRQQPGQSLTLIATANQGSEATYESGFVIDKFPISRPNLTFSTLTVSNMSPEDSSIYLCSVYRGANTEAFFGQGTRLTVV.

This clone came up a few times. This chain uses TRBV7-8 with TRBJ1-1; possible D gene TRBD1, 6 bases. The CDR3 loop spans 15 amino acids. V was shortened by 5 bases and J by 1 base, with 14 bases between the two germline ends. Germline values: CDR1 SGHVS, CDR2 FQNEAQ. This CDR3 is CASSGGLHGNTEAFF. CDR3 bases: TGTGCCAGCAGCGGGGGCCTTCACGGGAACACTGAAGCTTTCTTT.

V gene TRBV15 combines with J gene TRBJ2-7; D unresolved. This CDR3 has 15 amino acids. V was shortened by 0 bases and J by 0 bases, with 9 bases between the two germline ends. Per the germline V gene, CDR1 is LNHNV and CDR2 is YYDKDF (reference sequence). The CDR3 nucleotides are TGTGCCACCAGCAGAGATTGGGCAGCCTCCTACGAGCAGTACGTC. Residues: CATSRDWAASYEQYV.

The sample holds a few counts of this clone. The chain combines TRBV6-5 with TRBJ1-2, with 7 bases identical to TRBD1. Trimming removed 6 bases from V and 4 bases from J; junction bases left unmatched: 8. The CDR3 runs to 14 residues. The germline gives CDR1 MNHEY, CDR2 SVGAGI. The CDR3 here is CASRYRDSPYGYTF. CDR3 in DNA: TGTGCCAGCAGATACCGGGACAGTCCCTATGGCTACACCTTC.

The chain uses TRBV6-4 and TRBJ1-5; the D gene is possibly TRBD1 (6 bases). Germline V gene data show CDR1 as MRHNA and CDR2 as SNTAGT. V lost 4 bases, J lost 15 bases, and 19 bases lay in between. There are 13 residues in the CDR3. The CDR3 loop is CASSACGGPYWHF. CDR3 DNA: TGTGCCAGCAGTGCCTGCGGGGGCCCATATTGGCATTTT.

This chain connects TRBV6-4 to TRBJ2-3; D might be TRBD2 (6 bases). The CDR3 runs 16 residues. CDR1 and CDR2 from the germline V gene are MRHNA and SNTAGT. V was shortened by 4 bases and J by 0 bases, with 14 bases between the two germline ends. The chain's CDR3 is CASSATFRGSTDTQYF. DNA for the CDR3: TGTGCCAGCAGTGCCACTTTTCGGGGGAGCACAGATACGCAGTATTTT.

The chain links TRBV18 to TRBJ2-2, with 7 positions matching TRBD2. Per the germline V gene, CDR1 is KGHSH and CDR2 is LQKENI. The V segment lost 3 bases and the J segment 0 bases; nucleotides outside the gene matches: 1. This CDR3 has 15 residues. CDR3 sequence: CASSPGLTNTGELFF. In DNA, the CDR3 is TGTGCCAGCTCACCGGGACTAACGAACACCGGGGAGCTGTTTTTT.

This clone was seen just once. This chain uses TRBV15 with TRBJ1-2, with TRBD1 as a possible D gene (5 bases). The CDR3 length is 13 residues. CDR1 is LNHNV, CDR2 YYDKDF, per germline (reference sequence). Trimming stripped 3 bases from V and 2 bases from J, with 7 bases between. As DNA, the CDR3 is TGTGCCACCAGCAGGGACAAGAACTATGGCTACACCTTC. Translating it yields CATSRDKNYGYTF.

The chain recombines TRBV18 with TRBJ1-2, with D possibly matching TRBD1 (6 bases). The CDR3 is made up of 15 amino acids. Germline V CDR1 and CDR2: KGHSH, LQKENI. Trimming left V 1 base short and J 4 bases short, with 13 bases between. The CDR3 is CASSPLDSSSYGYTF. As DNA, the CDR3 is TGTGCCAGCTCACCACTGGACAGCTCTTCCTATGGCTACACCTTC. Looking up the rest from reference TRBV18 and TRBJ1-2 gives the full variable domain: NAGVMQNPRHLVRRRGQEARLRCSPMKGHSHVYWYRQLPEEGLKFMVYLQKENIIDESGMPKERFSAEFPKEGPSILRIQQVVRGDSAAYFCASSPLDSSSYGYTFGSGTRLTVV.

This chain connects TRBV6-5 to TRBJ1-2, with 8 bases that match TRBD1. The CDR3 runs 15 residues. The germline V gene has CDR1 MNHEY and CDR2 SVGAGI. V lost 8 bases, J lost 7 bases, and 15 bases stayed unmatched. In nucleotides, the CDR3 is TGTGCCAGCGTGGGTGGACAGGGCCAGCTTCGTGGCTACACCTTC. It yields the protein CASVGGQGQLRGYTF.

About this clone: The same CDR3 arises from other DNA sequences in this sample as well. The chain joins TRBV19 to TRBJ2-5; 9 bases match TRBD1. From germline, CDR1 is LNHDA and CDR2 SQIVND (reference sequence). The CDR3 loop spans 14 amino acids. J was trimmed by 5 bases and V by 4 bases; bases with no gene match: 5. Here the CDR3 reads CASSTTGGLETQYF. In DNA form, the CDR3 reads TGTGCCAGTAGTACGACAGGGGGTCTGGAGACCCAGTACTTC.

The chain carries TRBV19 and TRBJ1-1, with D uncertain. The germline V gene encodes CDR1 LNHDA and CDR2 SQIVND (reference sequence). Trimming shortened V by 5 bases and J by 2 bases, and 9 bases separated the two germline ends. The CDR3 contains 13 residues. This CDR3 is CASSLTLNTEAFF. The CDR3 DNA sequence: TGTGCCAGTAGTCTGACACTAAACACTGAAGCTTTCTTT.

J is TRBJ1-2 and V is TRBV5-1; a weak D match, TRBD1 (6 bases). The CDR3 sequence is 14 residues long. Germline CDR1 is SGHRS and CDR2 is YFSETQ. Trimming cost V 0 bases and J 6 bases, with 12 bases left between them. CDR3 nucleotides: TGCGCCAGCAGCTTGGGAGCAGGGGCGGATGGCTACACCTTC. Encoded protein: CASSLGAGADGYTF.